The next 15 T cell receptor beta chains were all read from a single sample in a study of blood T cell repertoires in COVID-19. Sequenced by immunoSEQ multiplex PCR; TCRdb stores in-frame clones only, minus some. The sample records roughly 70,000 clones, more than 65% being singletons. The sequencing input was peripheral blood. Receptors were obtained from a human donor in a cohort sampled during active COVID-19.

The CDR3 region has the DNA TGTGCCAGCAGGGACAGGGCAAGGGTCACTGAAGCTTTCTTT. Protein sequence: CASRDRARVTEAFF. This chain joins TRBV2 and TRBJ1-1, with 8 bases lining up with TRBD1. The CDR3 length is 14 residues. The germline V gene has CDR1 SNHLY and CDR2 FYNNEI. The junction had 7 bases not matched to a gene; V was cut back by 6 bases and J by 4 bases.

The rearrangement joins TRBV10-3 to TRBJ1-1; D is perhaps TRBD1 (5 bases). The CDR3 extends over 15 amino acids. Germline CDR1 is ENHRY and CDR2 is SYGVKD. V was pared by 7 bases and J by 4 bases, with 19 bases between. The CDR3 is CAITPSGGVSTEAFF. CDR3 DNA sequence: TGTGCCATCACCCCTTCGGGGGGGGTGAGCACTGAAGCTTTCTTT.

J is TRBJ2-2 and V is TRBV5-5, with no clear D. The CDR3 spans 11 residues. Germline V CDR1 and CDR2: SGHKS, YYEKEE (reference sequence). V dropped 3 bases and J dropped 8 bases, with 5 bases sitting between them. The CDR3, as DNA: TGTGCCAGCAGCTCCCGGGGGGAGCTGTTTTTT. It specifies CASSSRGELFF.

This rearrangement joins TRBV3-1 (or the pseudogene TRBV3-2) to TRBJ2-3; no clear D. Trimming left V 7 bases short and J 1 base short, with 9 bases between. Germline V gene data show CDR1 as LGHDT and CDR2 as YNNKEL (reference sequence). This CDR3 has 13 residues. This CDR3 reads CASTKRGTDTQYF. CDR3 in DNA: TGTGCCAGCACTAAGCGCGGCACAGATACGCAGTATTTT.

V usage is TRBV6-5 and J usage is TRBJ1-2; the match to TRBD1 covers 7 bases. The CDR3 sequence is 14 residues long. Losses at the gene ends were 5 bases for V and 0 bases for J; bases not matched to a gene: 3. From germline, CDR1 is MNHEY and CDR2 SVGAGI. The CDR3 loop reads CASSPGQTNYGYTF. The CDR3 DNA sequence: TGTGCCAGCAGTCCGGGACAGACTAACTATGGCTACACCTTC.

The chain has TRBV4-1 and TRBJ2-1, with 11 bases fitting TRBD1. The ends lost 5 bases at V and 3 bases at J; junction bases unmatched: 3. The CDR3 is 15 amino acids. The germline CDR1 and CDR2 sequences are MGHRA and YSYEKL. CDR3 protein: CASSKGQGDYNEQFF. DNA of the CDR3: TGCGCCAGCAGCAAGGGACAGGGGGACTACAATGAGCAGTTCTTC.

This clone was counted between two and nine times. The chain links TRBV2 to TRBJ2-7; D uncertain. Trimming removed 0 bases from V and 4 bases from J, with 4 bases in between. This CDR3 is 12 amino acids long. The germline V gene encodes CDR1 SNHLY and CDR2 FYNNEI. The CDR3 region is CASSEAMYEQYF. The CDR3, as DNA: TGTGCCAGCAGTGAAGCCATGTACGAGCAGTACTTC.

The chain links TRBV3-1 (or the pseudogene TRBV3-2) to TRBJ1-2; tentatively, D is TRBD1 (5 bases). Trimming removed 2 bases from V and 5 bases from J, with 15 bases in between. The CDR3 is 15 residues long. In germline, CDR1 is LGHDT, CDR2 YNNKEL (reference sequence). The chain's CDR3 is CASSQRHRKGYGYTF. CDR3 in DNA: TGTGCCAGCAGCCAACGTCACAGGAAAGGGTATGGCTACACCTTC.

The CDR3 nucleotides are TGTGCCAGCAGCTTAGGGACAGGGATCAACACTGAAGCTTTCTTT. Protein: CASSLGTGINTEAFF. The rearrangement joins TRBV7-9 to TRBJ1-1; TRBD1 matches 8 bases. This CDR3 is 15 amino acids long. V trimming: 1 base; J trimming: 2 bases; junction bases outside the gene matches: 3. CDR1 and CDR2 (germline): SEHNR, FQNEAQ (reference sequence).

This clone has just one count. V usage is TRBV5-1 and J usage is TRBJ1-1; D remains unclear. The germline V and J ends were trimmed by 6 bases and 0 bases, with 15 bases remaining between them. Per germline, CDR1 SGHRS and CDR2 YFSETQ. The CDR3 consists of 15 residues. The CDR3 bases are TGCGCCAGCACCCTCGATGCGGGCATGAACACTGAAGCTTTCTTT. As protein: CASTLDAGMNTEAFF.

This chain links TRBV4-3 with TRBJ2-5, with 9 bases that match TRBD2. The germline CDR1 and CDR2 sequences are LGHNA and YSLEER. This CDR3 is built from 14 residues. Unmatched junction bases numbered 5, after V lost 4 bases and J lost 5 bases. For the CDR3, the DNA is TGCGCCAGCAGCCCAGGGACTAGCTCGGAGACCCAGTACTTC. Its translation: CASSPGTSSETQYF.

The V and J genes are TRBV27 and TRBJ2-7, with unresolved D. The V end lost 5 bases, the J end lost 6 bases, and 17 bases lay between the germline ends. CDR3 size: 14 residues. The germline V gene encodes CDR1 MNHEY and CDR2 SMNVEV (reference sequence). In nucleotides, the CDR3 is TGTGCCAGCAGTGATGGTCTCAGGCTTGGCGAGCAGTACTTC. Protein: CASSDGLRLGEQYF.

This chain connects TRBV5-6 to TRBJ2-2; D perhaps matches TRBD1 (6 bases). Trimming stripped 3 bases from V and 6 bases from J, with 6 bases between. The CDR3 has 12 residues. The V gene's germline CDR1 is SGHDT and CDR2 YYEEEE. The CDR3 protein is CASSSGAGELFF. Written as DNA, the CDR3 is TGTGCCAGCAGCTCAGGGGCCGGGGAGCTGTTTTTT.

The chain carries TRBV3-1 (or the pseudogene TRBV3-2) and TRBJ1-1; D is uncertain. This CDR3 spans 13 amino acids. V lost 1 base, J lost 3 bases, and 6 bases lay in between. Germline CDR1 is LGHDT and CDR2 is YNNKEL (reference sequence). CDR3 in amino acids: CASSQGGDTEAFF. CDR3 coding DNA: TGTGCCAGCAGCCAAGGCGGAGACACTGAAGCTTTCTTT.

The chain couples TRBV11-3 to TRBJ2-1, with TRBD2 identical over 7 bases. With V trimmed by 1 base and J by 10 bases, 10 bases remained unmatched. The CDR3 is made up of 15 amino acids. The V gene's germline CDR1 is SGHNT and CDR2 YENEEA. CDR3 protein: CASSLGTSGFEEQFF. The CDR3 region has the DNA TGTGCCAGCAGCTTAGGGACTAGTGGTTTTGAGGAGCAGTTCTTC.